These T cell receptor beta chains were read from a single sample in a study of cytotoxic CD8 clonotypes in ibrutinib-treated CLL. TCRdb keeps only in-frame clones here, not all; method: immunoSEQ multiplex PCR. The sample includes over 150,000 clones, roughly 86% of them seen just once. The sample consisted of PBMCs, taken after 12 months of ibrutinib treatment. These receptors were obtained from a human donor with chronic lymphocytic leukemia. The CDR3 runs from the conserved cysteine through the conserved F or W. The D gene is left open where the match is weak. Not all rows give a size; the values are once, few, many and, for expanded clones, a class.

clone_size	d_call	v_call	j_call	cdr3_aa	cdr3_nt
NA	NA	TRBV28	TRBJ2-1	CASSLLRGASGYNEQFF	TGTGCCAGCAGTTTACTTAGGGGGGCTAGCGGCTACAATGAGCAGTTCTTC
NA	TRBD1	TRBV19	TRBJ2-4	CASRARGRGNIQYF	TGTGCCAGTAGAGCCAGGGGGCGCGGAAACATTCAGTACTTC
NA	TRBD2	TRBV5-8	TRBJ2-1	CASSAGPREGTNEDYNEQFF	TGTGCCAGCAGCGCCGGGCCCAGGGAGGGGACTAATGAAGACTACAATGAGCAGTTCTTC
NA	NA	TRBV28	TRBJ1-5	CASSSDSNQPQHF	TGTGCCAGCAGTTCGGATAGCAATCAGCCCCAGCATTTT
NA	NA	TRBV7-2	TRBJ2-2	CASSTHNNGELFF	TGTGCCAGCAGCACCCACAACAACGGGGAGCTGTTTTTT
NA	NA	TRBV7-8	TRBJ1-2	CASSLATGQSYGYTF	TGTGCCAGCAGCTTAGCAACCGGACAAAGCTATGGCTACACCTTC
few	NA	TRBV28	TRBJ1-5	CASSLGIKVLPQHF	TGTGCCAGCAGTTTAGGAATCAAGGTCCTGCCCCAGCATTTT
NA	NA	TRBV6-1	TRBJ2-1	CASSGASTGGPNEQFF	TGTGCCAGCAGTGGCGCCTCGACAGGAGGTCCGAATGAGCAGTTCTTC
once	NA	TRBV6-5	TRBJ1-1	CASSYVFGTEAFF	TGTGCCAGCAGTTACGTGTTTGGCACTGAAGCTTTCTTT
NA	TRBD2	TRBV7-9	TRBJ2-1	CASSRTTWASGTYNEQFF	TGTGCCAGCAGCCGTACGACTTGGGCTAGCGGGACCTACAATGAGCAGTTCTTC
NA	NA	TRBV5-4	TRBJ2-2	CASNGIGAGTGELFF	TGTGCCAGCAACGGGATAGGGGCCGGGACCGGGGAGCTGTTTTTT
NA	NA	TRBV7-9	TRBJ2-5	CASSLPRGDQETQYF	TGTGCCAGCAGCTTACCCAGGGGCGATCAAGAGACCCAGTACTTC
NA	NA	TRBV29-1	TRBJ1-2	CSDRDRYYGYTF	TGCAGCGACAGGGACCGGTACTATGGCTACACCTTC
NA	TRBD1	TRBV7-9	TRBJ1-2	CASSFGQDTNYGYTF	TGTGCCAGCAGCTTCGGACAGGACACTAACTATGGCTACACCTTC
NA	TRBD1	TRBV7-2	TRBJ1-2	CASSPTGPNYGYTF	TGTGCCAGCAGCCCGACAGGGCCCAACTATGGCTACACCTTC
NA	NA	TRBV10-2	TRBJ1-5	CASTRGGNQPQHF	TGCGCCAGCACCCGGGGGGGCAATCAGCCCCAGCATTTT
NA	NA	TRBV28	TRBJ1-2	CASDGGAPYGYTF	TGTGCCAGCGACGGGGGCGCCCCCTATGGCTACACCTTC
NA	NA	TRBV11-3	TRBJ1-1	CASSRGRTEAFF	TGTGCCAGCAGCCGCGGGAGGACTGAAGCTTTCTTT
NA	NA	TRBV2	TRBJ1-2	CASSEDLGMANGYTF	TGTGCCAGCAGTGAAGACCTAGGGATGGCGAATGGCTACACCTTC
NA	NA	TRBV9	TRBJ1-4	CASTRSGGGSVNEKLFF	TGTGCCAGCACCCGTTCGGGGGGCGGCAGCGTGAATGAAAAACTGTTTTTT
NA	TRBD2	TRBV6-1	TRBJ2-7	CASRPTSAGQYF	TGTGCCAGCAGGCCTACTAGCGCTGGCCAGTACTTC
NA	TRBD1	TRBV11-2	TRBJ2-3	CASSSLTGGTDTQYF	TGTGCCAGCAGCTCACTGACAGGGGGCACAGATACGCAGTATTTT
NA	NA	TRBV18	TRBJ1-6	CASSPPSGGRSYNSPLHF	TGTGCCAGCTCACCACCGAGCGGGGGACGCTCCTATAATTCACCCCTCCACTTT
NA	NA	TRBV29-1	TRBJ1-1	CSVEVRDNPIGAFF	TGCAGCGTTGAAGTTAGGGACAATCCGATTGGAGCTTTCTTT
NA	NA	TRBV5-6	TRBJ1-6	CASSLVQRNSPLHF	TGTGCCAGCAGCTTGGTTCAGAGAAATTCACCCCTCCACTTT
NA	TRBD2	TRBV4-2	TRBJ2-3	CASSQGVSGGAVTQYF	TGTGCCAGCAGCCAAGGAGTGAGCGGGGGGGCAGTTACGCAGTATTTT
NA	NA	TRBV4-1	TRBJ2-4	CASSHGLPTGAKNIQYF	TGCGCCAGCAGCCATGGACTGCCGACGGGGGCCAAAAACATTCAGTACTTC
NA	NA	TRBV6-4	TRBJ2-3	CASSPRGTTDTQYF	TGTGCCAGCAGTCCCCGGGGCACTACAGATACGCAGTATTTT
few	NA	TRBV29-1	TRBJ2-5	CSGKNPNQETQYF	TGCAGCGGCAAGAACCCCAACCAAGAGACCCAGTACTTC
NA	TRBD1	TRBV5-4	TRBJ2-7	CASSLYRGQGDEQYF	TGTGCCAGCAGCCTTTACAGGGGGCAAGGGGACGAGCAGTACTTC
NA	NA	TRBV19	TRBJ2-2	CASSILEGTGELFF	TGTGCCAGTAGTATCTTAGAGGGCACCGGGGAGCTGTTTTTT
NA	NA	TRBV7-9	TRBJ1-1	CASSSVEGETTYKAFF	TGTGCCAGCAGCTCAGTTGAAGGGGAAACAACGTATAAAGCTTTCTTT
NA	NA	TRBV19	TRBJ2-7	CASSITGLLGEQYF	TGTGCCAGTAGTATTACAGGGCTTTTGGGCGAGCAGTACTTC
NA	NA	TRBV5-1	TRBJ2-1	CASSLGGQLSYNEQFF	TGCGCCAGCAGCTTAGGAGGACAGCTGTCCTACAATGAGCAGTTCTTC
NA	TRBD1	TRBV7-3	TRBJ1-6	CASSLFRGESPLHF	TGTGCCAGCAGCTTATTCAGGGGGGAATCACCCCTCCACTTT
NA	NA	TRBV7-9	TRBJ2-5	CAIRLDIQETQYF	TGTGCCATAAGGTTGGACATCCAAGAGACCCAGTACTTC
NA	TRBD2	TRBV6-5	TRBJ2-3	CASSKLAGGPDTQYF	TGTGCCAGCAGTAAGTTAGCGGGGGGGCCTGATACGCAGTATTTT
NA	NA	TRBV11-2	TRBJ2-5	CASSGPQEAQYF	TGTGCCAGCAGCGGACCCCAAGAGGCCCAGTACTTC
NA	NA	TRBV6-1	TRBJ2-2	CASREVAGELFF	TGTGCCAGCAGGGAAGTAGCCGGGGAGCTGTTTTTT
NA	NA	TRBV21-1	TRBJ2-5	CARTYTGYWETQYF	TGTGCCAGGACCTATACAGGGTACTGGGAGACCCAGTACTTC
NA	NA	TRBV2	TRBJ2-7	CASSGPKGTVTYEQYF	TGTGCCAGCAGTGGACCCAAGGGGACGGTAACCTACGAGCAGTACTTC
NA	TRBD1	TRBV7-9	TRBJ1-4	CASSPPGGPNEKLFF	TGTGCCAGCAGCCCTCCAGGGGGTCCTAATGAAAAACTGTTTTTT
NA	TRBD1	TRBV11-3	TRBJ2-1	CASSLRQGGQFF	TGTGCCAGCAGCTTAAGACAGGGGGGCCAGTTCTTC